This entry describes one TCR beta chain. The data stem from a study of blood T cell repertoires in COVID-19. About the research overall: Samples came from the United States, Italy and Spain, spanning acute and convalescent COVID-19. PBMCs, B-cell-depleted T cells, or T cells were the source of the cDNA or gDNA that made up the material.

The CDR3 has 15 amino acids. The V gene's germline CDR1 is LNHDA and CDR2 SQIVND (reference sequence). Germline trimming cut 5 bases from V and 5 bases from J; bases unmatched to any gene: 8. As processed by the authors: Amplification of reference gene primers provided the estimated nucleated cell counts. Profiling relied on immunoSEQ multiplex PCR, and the TCRdb table lists in-frame clones only, not all of them. The V and J calls and the clone size are those of that table, but D and trimming were determined from the DNA. The table lists 14,000 or so clones, 80% to 90% of them singletons. The specimen sequenced was peripheral blood. This clonotype was sampled from a human donor in a cohort sampled during active COVID-19. The rearrangement links TRBV19 to TRBJ1-1, with 10 bases lining up with TRBD1. CDR3 DNA sequence: TGTGCCAGTAGTGACCCGGGACAGGGGAAGACTGAAGCTTTCTTT. Translated, it gives CASSDPGQGKTEAFF.